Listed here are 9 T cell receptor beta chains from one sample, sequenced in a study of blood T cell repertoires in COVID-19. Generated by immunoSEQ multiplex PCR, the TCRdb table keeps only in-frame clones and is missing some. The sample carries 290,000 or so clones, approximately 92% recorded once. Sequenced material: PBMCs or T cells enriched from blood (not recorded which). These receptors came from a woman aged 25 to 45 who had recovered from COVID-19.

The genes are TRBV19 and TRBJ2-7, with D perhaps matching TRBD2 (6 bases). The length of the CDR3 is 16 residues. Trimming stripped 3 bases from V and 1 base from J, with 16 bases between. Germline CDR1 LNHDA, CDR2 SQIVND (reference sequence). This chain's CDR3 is CASSMNRDSISYEQYF. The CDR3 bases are TGTGCCAGTAGTATGAACCGGGACTCGATATCCTACGAGCAGTACTTC.

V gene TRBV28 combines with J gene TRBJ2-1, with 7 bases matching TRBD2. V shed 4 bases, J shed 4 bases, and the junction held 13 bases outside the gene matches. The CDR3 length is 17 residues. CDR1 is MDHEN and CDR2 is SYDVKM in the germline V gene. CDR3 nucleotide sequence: TGTGCCAGCAGTTCGGGGGGTAACGAGCCGTTGTACAATGAGCAGTTCTTC. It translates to CASSSGGNEPLYNEQFF.

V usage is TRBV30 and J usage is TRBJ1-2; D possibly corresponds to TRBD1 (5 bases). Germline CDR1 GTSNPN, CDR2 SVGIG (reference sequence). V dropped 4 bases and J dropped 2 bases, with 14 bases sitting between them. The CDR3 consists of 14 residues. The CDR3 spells CAWTLVGGNYGYTF. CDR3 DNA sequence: TGTGCCTGGACCCTAGTGGGGGGGAACTATGGCTACACCTTC.

The CDR3 sequence: CASSEEAGGLDSTQYF. CDR3 DNA: TGTGCCAGCAGTGAAGAAGCGGGAGGATTAGATTCTACGCAGTATTTT. The V call is TRBV2, the J call TRBJ2-3, with 9 positions matching TRBD2. CDR1 is SNHLY, CDR2 FYNNEI, per germline. The CDR3 runs to 16 residues. The V segment lost 1 base and the J segment 8 bases; nucleotides outside the gene matches: 10.

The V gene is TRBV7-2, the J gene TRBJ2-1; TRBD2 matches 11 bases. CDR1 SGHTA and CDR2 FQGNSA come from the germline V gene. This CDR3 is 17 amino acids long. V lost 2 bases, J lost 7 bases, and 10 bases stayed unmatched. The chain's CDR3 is CASSLPILAGVTNEQFF. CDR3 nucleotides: TGTGCCAGCAGCTTACCGATACTAGCGGGAGTTACGAATGAGCAGTTCTTC. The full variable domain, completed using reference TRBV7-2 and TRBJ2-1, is GAGVSQSPSNKVTEKGKDVELRCDPISGHTALYWYRQSLGQGLEFLIYFQGNSAPDKSGLPSDRFSAERTGGSVSTLTIQRTQQEDSAVYLCASSLPILAGVTNEQFFGPGTRLTVL.

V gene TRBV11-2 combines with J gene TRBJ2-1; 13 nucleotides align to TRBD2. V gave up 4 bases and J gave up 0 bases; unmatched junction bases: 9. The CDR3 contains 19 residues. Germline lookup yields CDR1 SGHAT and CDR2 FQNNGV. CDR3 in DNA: TGTGCCAGCAGCTCTTGGACTAGCGGGAGTGAAAGCTCCTACAATGAGCAGTTCTTC. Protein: CASSSWTSGSESSYNEQFF.

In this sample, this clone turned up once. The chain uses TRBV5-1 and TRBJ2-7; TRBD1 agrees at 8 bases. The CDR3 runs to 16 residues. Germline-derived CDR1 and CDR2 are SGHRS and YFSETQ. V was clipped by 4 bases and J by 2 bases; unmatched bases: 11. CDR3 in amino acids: CASSAAGTGKPYEQYF. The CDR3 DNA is TGCGCCAGCAGCGCGGCCGGGACAGGAAAACCCTACGAGCAGTACTTC. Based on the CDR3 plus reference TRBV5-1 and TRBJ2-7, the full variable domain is KAGVTQTPRYLIKTRGQQVTLSCSPISGHRSVSWYQQTPGQGLQFLFEYFSETQRNKGNFPGRFSGRQFSNSRSEMNVSTLELGDSALYLCASSAAGTGKPYEQYFGPGTRLTVT.

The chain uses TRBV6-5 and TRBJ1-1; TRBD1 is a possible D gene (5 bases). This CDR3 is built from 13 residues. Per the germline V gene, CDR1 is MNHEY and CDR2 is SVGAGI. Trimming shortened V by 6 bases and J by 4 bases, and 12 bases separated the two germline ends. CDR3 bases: TGTGCCAGCAGCCGCCTCAGGGCCACTGAAGCTTTCTTT. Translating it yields CASSRLRATEAFF.

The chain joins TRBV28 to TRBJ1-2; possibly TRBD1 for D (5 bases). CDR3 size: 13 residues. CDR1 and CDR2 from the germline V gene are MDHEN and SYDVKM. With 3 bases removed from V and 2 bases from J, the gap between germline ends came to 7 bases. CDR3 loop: CASSFDSNYGYTF. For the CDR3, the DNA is TGTGCCAGCAGTTTCGACAGCAACTATGGCTACACCTTC.